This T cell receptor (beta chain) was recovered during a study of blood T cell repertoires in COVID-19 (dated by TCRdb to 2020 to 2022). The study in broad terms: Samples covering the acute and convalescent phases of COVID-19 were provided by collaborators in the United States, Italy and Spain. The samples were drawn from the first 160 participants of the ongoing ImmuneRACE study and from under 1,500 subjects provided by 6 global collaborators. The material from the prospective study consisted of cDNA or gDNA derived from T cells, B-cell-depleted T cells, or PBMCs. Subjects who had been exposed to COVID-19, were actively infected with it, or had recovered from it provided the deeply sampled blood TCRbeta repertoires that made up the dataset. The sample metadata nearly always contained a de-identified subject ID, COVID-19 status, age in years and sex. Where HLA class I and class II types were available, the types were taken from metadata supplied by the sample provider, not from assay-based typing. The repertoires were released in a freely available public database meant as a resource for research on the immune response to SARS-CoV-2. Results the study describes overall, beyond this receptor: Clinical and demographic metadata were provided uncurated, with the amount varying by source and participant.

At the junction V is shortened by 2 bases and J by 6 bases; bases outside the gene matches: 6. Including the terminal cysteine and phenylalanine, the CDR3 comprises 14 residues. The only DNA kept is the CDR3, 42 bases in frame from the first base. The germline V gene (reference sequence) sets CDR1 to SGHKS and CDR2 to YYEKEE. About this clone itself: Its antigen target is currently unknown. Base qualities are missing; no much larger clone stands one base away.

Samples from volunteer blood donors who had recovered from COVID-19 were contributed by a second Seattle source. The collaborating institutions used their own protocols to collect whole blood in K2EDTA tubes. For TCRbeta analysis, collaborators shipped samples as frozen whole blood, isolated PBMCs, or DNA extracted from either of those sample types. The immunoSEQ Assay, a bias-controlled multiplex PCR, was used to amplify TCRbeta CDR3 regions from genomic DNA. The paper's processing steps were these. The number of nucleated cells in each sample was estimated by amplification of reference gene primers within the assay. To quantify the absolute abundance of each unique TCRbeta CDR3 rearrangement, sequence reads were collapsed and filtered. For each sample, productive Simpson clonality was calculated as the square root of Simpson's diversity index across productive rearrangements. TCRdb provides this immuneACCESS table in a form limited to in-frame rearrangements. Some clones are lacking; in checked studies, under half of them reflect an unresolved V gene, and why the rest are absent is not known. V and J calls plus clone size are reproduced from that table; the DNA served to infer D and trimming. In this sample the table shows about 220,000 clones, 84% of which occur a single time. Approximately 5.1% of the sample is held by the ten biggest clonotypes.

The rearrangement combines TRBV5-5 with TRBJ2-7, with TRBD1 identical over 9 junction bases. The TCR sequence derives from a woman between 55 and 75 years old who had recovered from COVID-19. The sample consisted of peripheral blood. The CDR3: CASSFYSTGGEQYF. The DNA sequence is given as TGTGCCAGCAGCTTTTACTCGACAGGGGGCGAGCAGTACTTC.